This entry lists 21 T cell receptor beta chains sequenced from one sample in a study of cytomegalovirus exposure and HLA in healthy donors. The PCR was carried out with 60 Vbeta primers and 13 Jbeta primers. Assay used: immunoSEQ multiplex PCR; TCRdb lists only in-frame clones, some missing. In the table there are approximately 160,000 clones, around 74% of which are singletons. Input material: PBMCs. Source of these receptors: a man aged 18 to 35 in good health and CMV-seronegative.

This chain links TRBV6-1 with TRBJ1-4; D is unclear. Deletions cut 2 bases from V and 6 bases from J, with 13 bases between. Looked up from germline, CDR1 is MNHNS and CDR2 is SASEGT. This CDR3 contains 15 residues. The chain's CDR3 is CASSEMRTTDEKLFF. The CDR3 DNA follows: TGTGCCAGCAGTGAAATGAGAACAACAGATGAAAAACTGTTTTTT.

V is TRBV7-9 and J is TRBJ2-2, with a tentative D call TRBD2 (5 bases). Trimming took off 5 bases at V and 3 bases at J, with 13 bases between the two ends. Germline-derived CDR1 and CDR2 are SEHNR and FQNEAQ (reference sequence). The CDR3 length is 15 residues. This chain's CDR3 is CASSPNWRYTGELFF. In DNA, the CDR3 is TGTGCCAGCAGCCCGAACTGGAGGTACACCGGGGAGCTGTTTTTT.

The CDR3 coding sequence is TGTGCCAGCAGTTCGAATAGCGCCCCGGGAGCAGATACGCAGTATTTT. It yields the protein CASSSNSAPGADTQYF. The rearrangement uses TRBV6-5 and TRBJ2-3; maybe TRBD2 (6 bases). The V gene lost 4 bases and the J gene lost 4 bases, with 18 bases spanning the gap. This CDR3 has 16 amino acids. CDR1 is MNHEY, CDR2 SVGAGI, per germline.

This clone has a single count. This chain connects TRBV4-1 to TRBJ1-2, with TRBD1 identical over 8 bases. V lost 0 bases and J lost 4; bases outside the gene matches: 4. CDR1 is MGHRA and CDR2 is YSYEKL in the germline V gene. This CDR3 is built from 15 residues. The CDR3 protein is CASSQDAGGGYGYTF. CDR3 bases: TGCGCCAGCAGCCAAGATGCAGGGGGCGGCTATGGCTACACCTTC.

The chain combines TRBV4-3 with TRBJ1-5; the D gene is possibly TRBD1 (5 bases). Germline lookup yields CDR1 LGHNA and CDR2 YSLEER. The CDR3 is 13 amino acids. V lost 1 base and J lost 7, with 8 bases in between. CDR3 sequence reads: CASSQAGRQPQHF. The CDR3 DNA is TGCGCCAGCAGCCAAGCAGGGCGGCAGCCCCAGCATTTT.

The chain has TRBV19 and TRBJ1-2; 7 bases are a match to TRBD1. V trimming: 1 base; J trimming: 5 bases; junction bases outside the gene matches: 10. The germline gives CDR1 LNHDA, CDR2 SQIVND (reference sequence). The CDR3 runs 16 residues. CDR3 sequence reads: CASSIALDRLYYGYTF. The CDR3 DNA is TGTGCCAGTAGTATAGCCCTGGACAGGCTCTATTATGGCTACACCTTC.

This clone was seen a single time. The rearrangement joins TRBV18 to TRBJ1-2; D is possibly TRBD1 (5 bases). The V end lost 3 bases, the J end lost 3 bases, and 11 bases lay between the germline ends. The CDR3 has 14 amino acids. Germline-derived CDR1 and CDR2 are KGHSH and LQKENI. CDR3 residues: CASSPWGSDYGYTF. The CDR3 region has the DNA TGTGCCAGCTCACCGTGGGGCAGCGACTATGGCTACACCTTC. Variable domain in full (rest from reference TRBV18 and TRBJ1-2): NAGVMQNPRHLVRRRGQEARLRCSPMKGHSHVYWYRQLPEEGLKFMVYLQKENIIDESGMPKERFSAEFPKEGPSILRIQQVVRGDSAAYFCASSPWGSDYGYTFGSGTRLTVV.

This chain connects TRBV7-9 to TRBJ2-5; D might be TRBD2 (6 bases). The CDR3 sequence is 15 residues long. Germline values: CDR1 SEHNR, CDR2 FQNEAQ (reference sequence). Trimming left V 5 bases short and J 5 bases short, with 18 bases between. CDR3 sequence (DNA): TGTGCCAGCAGCCCGGACACCGGGGGTGGGGAGACCCAGTACTTC. As protein: CASSPDTGGGETQYF.

The rearrangement links TRBV15 to TRBJ2-5; D uncertain. The J call may not be correct, given that the DNA end is closer to TRBJ2-7. The length of the CDR3 is 14 residues. CDR1 is LNHNV and CDR2 is YYDKDF in the germline V gene (reference sequence). For the CDR3, the DNA is TGTGCCACCAGCAGAGAGGGCACATCCTACGAGCAGTACTTC. As protein: CATSREGTSYEQYF.

This clone occurred a few times. This sequence joins TRBV19 and TRBJ1-1; D not certain. V was trimmed by 4 bases and J by 1 base, leaving 13 bases between them. This CDR3 is built from 15 residues. The germline V gene has CDR1 LNHDA and CDR2 SQIVND (reference sequence). The CDR3 loop is CASSKRVQANTEAFF. The CDR3 DNA follows: TGTGCCAGTAGTAAAAGAGTCCAGGCGAACACTGAAGCTTTCTTT.

The gene calls are TRBV27 and TRBJ2-3; TRBD2 matches at 10 bases. J was trimmed by 3 bases and V by 6 bases; bases with no gene match: 9. This CDR3 is built from 16 residues. CDR1 is MNHEY, CDR2 SMNVEV, per germline (reference sequence). DNA of the CDR3: TGTGCCAGCAGACCCTTAGCTAGCGGGAGAACAGATACGCAGTATTTT. This codes for CASRPLASGRTDTQYF.

This clone was seen a few times. This chain links TRBV7-2 with TRBJ1-2; 8 bases align to TRBD1. Germline trimming cut 7 bases from V and 7 bases from J; bases unmatched to any gene: 11. The CDR3 covers 14 residues. Germline assignment: CDR1 SGHTA and CDR2 FQGNSA. This chain's CDR3 is CASTTLQGATGYTF. The CDR3 region has the DNA TGTGCCAGCACCACCCTTCAGGGGGCGACTGGCTACACCTTC.

The gene calls are TRBV7-9 and TRBJ2-2, with 10 nucleotides matching TRBD1. Germline V gives CDR1 SEHNR, CDR2 FQNEAQ (reference sequence). The CDR3 extends over 16 amino acids. The V gene end was trimmed by 4 bases and the J gene end by 6 bases; junction bases not matched to a gene: 8. DNA for the CDR3: TGTGCCAGCAGCTGGGAGCCCGGGACAGGGGCCGGGGAGCTGTTTTTT. Its protein product is CASSWEPGTGAGELFF.

The table lists this clone with a few counts. The chain combines TRBV19 with TRBJ2-3; TRBD2 might be the D (6 bases). Between the trimmed V and J ends, which lost 4 bases and 4 bases, there was a span of 9 bases. The CDR3 spans 13 residues. Germline lookup yields CDR1 LNHDA and CDR2 SQIVND (reference sequence). The DNA of the CDR3 is TGTGCCAGTAGTACGGGGGAAGCAGATACGCAGTATTTT. Protein: CASSTGEADTQYF.

The gene calls are TRBV10-3 and TRBJ2-3, with 8 positions matching TRBD2. CDR1 and CDR2 (germline): ENHRY, SYGVKD. This CDR3 has 15 residues. The V gene end was trimmed by 10 bases and the J gene end by 0 bases; junction bases not matched to a gene: 9. The CDR3: CATGPSSGSTDTQYF. The CDR3 DNA reads TGTGCCACGGGTCCTTCTAGCGGGAGCACAGATACGCAGTATTTT.

The chain uses TRBV5-4 and TRBJ2-1; D might be TRBD2 (6 bases). The V and J ends lost 1 base and 3 bases respectively, with 11 bases between them. The CDR3 loop spans 15 amino acids. The V gene's germline CDR1 is SGHNT and CDR2 YYREEE (reference sequence). DNA for the CDR3: TGTGCCAGCAGCTTGAGGGGAGGCGGCTACAATGAGCAGTTCTTC. It translates to CASSLRGGGYNEQFF.

Notes on this clone: This sample includes further DNA sequences coding for the same CDR3. The rearrangement uses TRBV5-1 and TRBJ2-2; D is uncertain. The CDR3 is 16 residues long. Germline assignment: CDR1 SGHRS and CDR2 YFSETQ. V was shortened by 0 bases and J by 0 bases, with 9 bases between the two germline ends. The CDR3 is CASSLGLSTNTGELFF. The CDR3 nucleotides are TGCGCCAGCAGCTTGGGTCTTTCTACGAACACCGGGGAGCTGTTTTTT.

This sequence joins TRBV11-2 and TRBJ2-4; TRBD2 aligns across 8 bases. CDR1 SGHAT and CDR2 FQNNGV come from the germline V gene. Unmatched junction bases numbered 4, after V lost 10 bases and J lost 2 bases. The CDR3 sequence is 13 residues long. CDR3 sequence reads: CATGGATKNIQYF. As DNA, the CDR3 is TGTGCCACGGGGGGGGCAACCAAAAACATTCAGTACTTC.

The chain joins TRBV28 to TRBJ1-4, with 7 bases lining up with TRBD1. The CDR3 runs 15 residues. Trimming cost V 4 bases and J 7 bases; bases outside gene matches: 9. The V gene's germline CDR1 is MDHEN and CDR2 SYDVKM. CDR3 protein: CASSSSGTVSEKLFF. CDR3 sequence (DNA): TGTGCCAGCAGTTCATCCGGGACAGTAAGTGAAAAACTGTTTTTT.

As regards this clone: The junction shows a germline mismatch at one end, possibly a read error. This chain links TRBV7-9 with TRBJ2-3, with TRBD2 as a possible D gene (5 bases). The CDR3 has 12 residues. In germline, CDR1 is SEHNR, CDR2 FQNEAQ (reference sequence). Here the CDR3 DNA reads TGTGCCAGCAGCCTAGCTGTATCCACGCAGTATTTT. This encodes CASSLAVSTQYF.

The J gene is TRBJ1-2, the V gene TRBV5-5, with D perhaps TRBD1 (6 bases). V gave up 5 bases and J gave up 5 bases, with 16 bases separating them. CDR3 length: 14 amino acids. Germline V gene sequence: CDR1 SGHKS, CDR2 YYEKEE (reference sequence). CDR3 sequence (DNA): TGTGCCAGCAGGGGGACCGGGACACTATATGGCTACACCTTC. It is translated as CASRGTGTLYGYTF.